This T cell receptor (beta chain) was identified during a study of blood T cell repertoires in COVID-19. In the original workflow: From reference gene primer amplification, estimates of nucleated cell counts were derived. The data were produced by immunoSEQ multiplex PCR, yet TCRdb's version contains in-frame clones alone and is incomplete. V and J calls and clone size are copied from that table; D and trimming were computed from the DNA. This repertoire shows roughly 350,000 clones, about 90% found once; its top ten account for approximately 3.5%. V lost 4 bases, J lost 0 bases, and 6 bases stayed unmatched. This CDR3 region has 17 residues. Germline CDR1 and CDR2: MNHNS and SASEGT.

This receptor was taken from a woman between 18 and 29 years old who had recovered from COVID-19. The sequenced material came from peripheral blood. The chain links TRBV6-1 to TRBJ2-3, with TRBD2 matching 11 bases. The CDR3 DNA reads TGTGCCAGCAGTGTTCGTTGGACTAGCGGGAGCACAGATACGCAGTATTTT. It is translated as CASSVRWTSGSTDTQYF.